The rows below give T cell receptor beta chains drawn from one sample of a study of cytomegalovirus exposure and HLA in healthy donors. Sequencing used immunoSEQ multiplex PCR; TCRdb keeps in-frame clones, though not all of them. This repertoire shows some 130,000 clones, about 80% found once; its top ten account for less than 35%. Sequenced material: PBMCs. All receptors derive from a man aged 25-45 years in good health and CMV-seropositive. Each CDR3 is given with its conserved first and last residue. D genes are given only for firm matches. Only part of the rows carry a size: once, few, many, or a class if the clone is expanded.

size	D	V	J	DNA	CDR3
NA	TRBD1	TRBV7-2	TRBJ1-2	TGTGCCAGCAGCACCACAGGGGGCTACTATGGCTACACCTTC	CASSTTGGYYGYTF
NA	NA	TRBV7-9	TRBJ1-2	TGTGCCAGCAGTCCTAACCTCATTAATAGCAGGGCGGGCTACACCTTC	CASSPNLINSRAGYTF
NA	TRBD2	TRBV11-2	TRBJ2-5	TGTGCCAGCAGCCGACTTATAGGACTAGCGGGAAGGGAGACCCAGTACTTC	CASSRLIGLAGRETQYF
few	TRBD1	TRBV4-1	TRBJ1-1	TGCGCCAGCAGCCGAGAAGGGGACAGGAGCGGTGAAGCTTTCTTT	CASSREGDRSGEAFF
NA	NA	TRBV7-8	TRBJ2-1	TGTGCCAGCAGCCTCGGGATCTACAATGAGCAGTTCTTC	CASSLGIYNEQFF
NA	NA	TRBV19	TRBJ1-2	TGTGCCAGTAGTTTCGACCGGAGCTATGGCTACACCTTC	CASSFDRSYGYTF
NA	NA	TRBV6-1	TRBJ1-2	TGTGCCAGCAGCCCCCCCGAGAGCTATGGCTACACCTTC	CASSPPESYGYTF
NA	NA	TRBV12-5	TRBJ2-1	TGTGCTAGTGGCCGACAAGACTACGTCTCCTACAATGAGCAGTTCTTC	CASGRQDYVSYNEQFF
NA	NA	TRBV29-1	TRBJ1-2	TGCAGCGTCCTAGGGCAGGGAGGTGGCTACACCTTC	CSVLGQGGGYTF
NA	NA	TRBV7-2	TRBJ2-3	TGTGCCAGCAGCTTGCTGGGAGGAGGGACAGATACGCAGTATTTT	CASSLLGGGTDTQYF
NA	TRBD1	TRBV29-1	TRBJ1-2	TGCAGCGTTGTGGCGGACAGGAACTATGGCTACACCTTC	CSVVADRNYGYTF